This T cell receptor (beta chain) was sequenced in a study of T cell responses to AZD1222 COVID-19 vaccine. Study-wide results and caveats: Donor demographics were predominantly white British with a female majority; clonal diversity may be underestimated. The study found Spike-specific TCR breadth and depth rose after two AZD1222 doses.

In germline, CDR1 is LNHDA, CDR2 SQIVND (reference sequence). The CDR3 has 13 amino acids. The ends lost 7 bases at V and 10 bases at J; junction bases unmatched: 10. This table comes from immunoSEQ multiplex PCR, and its TCRdb copy is limited to in-frame clones, with some not included. Among 86,000 or so clones listed, 70% to 90% were seen once. As concerns this clone: Its specificity is not known.

V gene TRBV19 combines with J gene TRBJ1-2; 9 bases match TRBD1. This sample comprised peripheral blood, obtained 28 days after the second AZD1222 dose. This receptor was obtained from an adult who received the AZD1222 COVID-19 vaccine. CDR3 protein: CASKTGQGFDYTF. CDR3 DNA sequence: TGTGCCAGTAAAACGGGACAGGGTTTCGACTACACCTTC.